These 8 T cell receptor beta chains came from one sample sequenced in a study of blood T cells in healthy people across ages. PCR was performed a second time for 7 to 11 cycles using a sample-barcoded 5' primer and a J-beta primer mix. TCRdb re-called the 5' RACE reads through MiXCR, storing one row per CDR3 protein. This table has around 940,000 distinct CDR3 sequences, just over 50% appearing once. What was sequenced was blood. These receptors originate from a woman in her sixties in good health.

The rearrangement joins TRBV11-2 to TRBJ2-7, with 7 bases lining up with TRBD2. The germline V gene has CDR1 SGHAT and CDR2 FQNNGV. Trimming took 4 bases from V and 4 from J; bases not matched to a gene: 13. The CDR3 runs 16 residues. Here the CDR3 DNA reads TGTGCCAGCAGCTCCCCGGTCGGGGGGAGATGGTACGAGCAGTACTTC. Translated, it gives CASSSPVGGRWYEQYF.

V usage is TRBV20-1 and J usage is TRBJ2-1; D not certain. V was trimmed by 0 bases and J by 8 bases, leaving 17 bases between them. This CDR3 is built from 15 residues. The germline CDR1 and CDR2 sequences are DFQATT and SNEGSKA (reference sequence). The CDR3 spells CSARDGLGLVDEQFF. CDR3 nucleotide sequence: TGCAGTGCTAGAGATGGGCTAGGTCTAGTCGATGAGCAGTTCTTC.

The V and J genes are TRBV20-1 and TRBJ2-7, with D possibly being TRBD1 (6 bases). The CDR3 is 13 residues long. Trimming stripped 3 bases from V and 2 bases from J, with 11 bases between. The germline gives CDR1 DFQATT, CDR2 SNEGSKA (reference sequence). The DNA for the CDR3 is TGCAGTGCTAGCCGGACAGTGACCTACGAGCAGTACTTC. Encoded protein: CSASRTVTYEQYF.

There are a few counts of this clonotype. This chain connects TRBV29-1 to TRBJ1-6; 9 positions match TRBD1. J lost 9 bases, V lost 8 bases, and 8 bases had no gene match. This CDR3 comprises 13 residues. The germline gives CDR1 SQVTM, CDR2 ANQGSEA. CDR3 sequence reads: CSTRDRESSPLHF. For the CDR3, the DNA is TGCAGCACTAGGGACAGGGAAAGTTCACCCCTCCACTTT.

A single count supports this clonotype. The chain couples TRBV3-1 to TRBJ2-1; D perhaps matches TRBD2 (7 bases). Germline lookup yields CDR1 LGHDT and CDR2 YNNKEL (reference sequence). The V end was cut by 4 bases, the J end by 0 bases, with 19 bases between. The CDR3 totals 18 residues. Written as DNA, the CDR3 is TGTGCCAGCAGCCCCGGGGGGCGGGGGTCGAGCTCCTACAATGAGCAGTTCTTC. Amino acid sequence: CASSPGGRGSSSYNEQFF.

This chain links TRBV12-3 or TRBV12-4 with TRBJ1-2; 9 nucleotides line up with TRBD1. The CDR3 sequence is 14 residues long. The trim removed 7 bases at V and 3 bases at J, leaving 6 bases unmatched. The CDR3 sequence is CASKGTGLDYGYTF. CDR3 nucleotide sequence: TGTGCCAGCAAGGGGACAGGGTTGGACTATGGCTACACCTTC.

The chain couples TRBV5-6 to TRBJ2-7; 10 bases agree with TRBD2. Germline V lookup: CDR1 SGHDT, CDR2 YYEEEE. CDR3 length: 17 residues. The junction had 11 bases not matched to a gene; V was cut back by 3 bases and J by 2 bases. The chain's CDR3 is CASSWWWEREGTYEQYF. CDR3 DNA sequence: TGTGCCAGCAGCTGGTGGTGGGAGCGGGAGGGCACCTACGAGCAGTACTTC.

The chain joins TRBV18 to TRBJ2-3, with unresolved D. V lost 3 bases, J lost 5 bases, and 9 bases lay in between. Germline V gives CDR1 KGHSH, CDR2 LQKENI. The CDR3 has 13 residues. Here the CDR3 reads CASSPRSLDTQYF. The CDR3 nucleotides read TGTGCCAGCTCACCCCGGAGTTTAGATACGCAGTATTTT.